This is a list of T cell receptor beta chains from one sample in a study of cytomegalovirus exposure and HLA in healthy donors. Measured with immunoSEQ multiplex PCR; TCRdb has only the in-frame clones, and not every one. The sample lists about 160,000 clones, approximately 80% occurring once. The specimen was PBMCs. The origin of the receptors is a male donor in good health and CMV-seropositive. The CDR3 runs from the conserved cysteine through the conserved F or W. Fields, in order: V gene, clone size, J gene, D gene, CDR3 DNA, CDR3 protein. The D gene is left open where the match is weak. Some rows mark clone size as missing; the rest say once, few, many or name a class of expanded clone.

TRBV10-3	NA	TRBJ2-7	NA	TGTGCCATCAGTGAAGGACAAAGGAGCTCCTACGAGCAGTACTTC	CAISEGQRSSYEQYF
TRBV5-1	NA	TRBJ1-1	NA	TGCGCCAGCAGCGCGACTCACACTGAAGCTTTCTTT	CASSATHTEAFF
TRBV10-3	few	TRBJ2-1	TRBD2	TGTGCCATCTCACCGGGACTAGCGTTAGTTCGGGAGCAGTTCTTC	CAISPGLALVREQFF
TRBV7-9	NA	TRBJ1-6	TRBD1	TGTGCCAGCAGCTTAGCGCAGGGGGCGGATTCACCCCTCCACTTT	CASSLAQGADSPLHF
TRBV9	NA	TRBJ2-7	TRBD1	TGTGCCAGCAGCGTGTCCGGGACAGAGTACGAGCAGTACTTC	CASSVSGTEYEQYF
TRBV19	NA	TRBJ2-7	TRBD1	TGTGCCAGTAGCCGATTCTCCGGACAGGGAACGTCCTACGAGCAGTACTTC	CASSRFSGQGTSYEQYF
TRBV19	NA	TRBJ2-2	NA	TGTGCCAGTAGTACCCCGGTAGGAGGGAACACCGGGGAGCTGTTTTTT	CASSTPVGGNTGELFF
TRBV19	NA	TRBJ1-1	NA	TGTGCCAGTAGTTTCCTACAGGGTTACTCTGAAGCTTTCTTT	CASSFLQGYSEAFF
TRBV7-6	NA	TRBJ2-2	NA	TGTGCCAGCAGCTTAGCGCGCGGATTGGGGGCCACCGGGGAGCTGTTTTTT	CASSLARGLGATGELFF
TRBV11-2	NA	TRBJ2-7	TRBD2	TGTGCCAGCAGCTCTCTAGCGGGAGCGACTTTCTACGAGCAGTACTTC	CASSSLAGATFYEQYF
TRBV19	NA	TRBJ1-2	TRBD1	TGTGCCAGTAGTCCCCAGGGGGTGAGCTATGGCTACACCTTC	CASSPQGVSYGYTF
TRBV2	once	TRBJ2-7	NA	TGTGCCAGTCGTACTAGAATCTACGAGCAGTACTTC	CASRTRIYEQYF
TRBV7-9	NA	TRBJ2-5	NA	TGTGCCAGCAGCGTCTCCCGACTTGCTCGGGAGACCCAGTACTTC	CASSVSRLARETQYF
TRBV5-4	NA	TRBJ2-1	TRBD2	TGTGCCCCCAGTCGGGGGGGGGAAATGTACAATGAGCAGTTCTTC	CAPSRGGEMYNEQFF
TRBV11-3	NA	TRBJ2-3	TRBD1	TGTGCCAGCGGGACAGGGGGGTCAGATACGCAGTATTTT	CASGTGGSDTQYF
TRBV7-9	NA	TRBJ2-1	NA	TGTGCCAGCAGCCTCCCTACGTACAATGAGCAGTTCTTC	CASSLPTYNEQFF
TRBV5-4	NA	TRBJ2-2	TRBD2	TGTGCCAGCAGCTTAGCGGGGGTTGACACCGGGGAGCTGTTTTTT	CASSLAGVDTGELFF
TRBV7-2	NA	TRBJ1-1	TRBD1	TGTGCCAGCAGCCTCGGGACAGGGGCCATGAACACTGAAGCTTTCTTT	CASSLGTGAMNTEAFF
TRBV7-9	once	TRBJ2-7	NA	TGTGCCAGCCACGGGGGTCGGTCACCCTACGAGCAGTACTTC	CASHGGRSPYEQYF
TRBV29-1	NA	TRBJ1-1	NA	TGCAGCGGATCAGGTCCCGTAACCAACACTGAAGCTTTCTTT	CSGSGPVTNTEAFF
TRBV6-1	NA	TRBJ1-1	NA	TGTGCCAGCAGTGAAACGCAGGGGTTCCGTGAAGCTTTCTTT	CASSETQGFREAFF
TRBV6-5	NA	TRBJ2-7	NA	TGTGCCAGCAGTTACTTCTCAGGGGTATCCTACGAGCAGTACTTC	CASSYFSGVSYEQYF
TRBV5-5	once	TRBJ1-2	TRBD1	TGTGCCAGCAGCTCCCGACAGGGGGTATACTATGGCTACACCTTC	CASSSRQGVYYGYTF
TRBV19	NA	TRBJ1-2	NA	TGTGCCAGTAGTCTCAGAGGACAGAGATATGGCTACACCTTC	CASSLRGQRYGYTF
TRBV27	NA	TRBJ2-2	NA	TGTGCCAGCACGCCTGGTCTGCTAATTACCGGGGAGCTGTTTTTT	CASTPGLLITGELFF
TRBV7-7	NA	TRBJ2-2	TRBD2	TGTGCCAGCAGCTCTACTAGCGGGAGGGACACCGGGGAGCTGTTTTTT	CASSSTSGRDTGELFF
TRBV30	NA	TRBJ2-2	NA	TGTGCCGCCCAGGGCGCGAACACCGGGGAGCTGTTTTTT	CAAQGANTGELFF
TRBV5-1	NA	TRBJ1-6	TRBD1	TGCGCCAGCAGCTCCACAGGGGACTCCTATAATTCACCCCTCCACTTT	CASSSTGDSYNSPLHF
TRBV10-1	NA	TRBJ1-3	NA	TGCGCCAGCAGTGCGGGTTCCGGGTGGAACACCATATATTTT	CASSAGSGWNTIYF
TRBV27	once	TRBJ2-3	NA	TGTGCCAGCAGCCCCTTACGGGAGATCCCAGATACGCAGTATTTT	CASSPLREIPDTQYF
TRBV10-3	NA	TRBJ1-2	TRBD1	TGTGCCATCAGTGATCTCGGACAGGCGGGGAATGGCTACACCTTC	CAISDLGQAGNGYTF
TRBV30	NA	TRBJ1-4	NA	TGTGCCTGGAGTGTACAGGGAGGGGCTAATGAAAAACTGTTTTTT	CAWSVQGGANEKLFF
TRBV7-6	NA	TRBJ2-3	TRBD1	TGTGCCAGCAGCTTAGAGTCCGGGACAGCTCCCACAGATACGCAGTATTTT	CASSLESGTAPTDTQYF
TRBV11-3	NA	TRBJ1-1	NA	TGTGCCAGCAGCTGGCGGGGAACTGAAGCTTTCTTT	CASSWRGTEAFF
TRBV12-5	NA	TRBJ2-3	NA	TGTGCTAGTGCCCGGGGGACTCTGGGCCCAGATACGCAGTATTTT	CASARGTLGPDTQYF
TRBV7-2	NA	TRBJ1-2	NA	TGTGCCAGCAGCTTCCTGGGGGGGTTTGGCTACACCTTC	CASSFLGGFGYTF
TRBV6-5	NA	TRBJ1-2	NA	TGTGCCAGCAGTGCTCGAACTTCGGGTGGCTACACCTTC	CASSARTSGGYTF
TRBV2	NA	TRBJ2-6	TRBD1	TGTGCCAGCAGTAGACAGGGTGGGGCCAACGTCCTGACTTTC	CASSRQGGANVLTF
TRBV5-5	NA	TRBJ2-7	NA	TGTGCCAGCACCTGGGACACCACCTACGAGCAGTACTTC	CASTWDTTYEQYF
TRBV5-4	NA	TRBJ2-7	NA	TGTGCCAGCAGCTTGTCTGGGACAAACTACGAGCAGTACTTC	CASSLSGTNYEQYF
TRBV14	NA	TRBJ1-6	TRBD1	TGTGCCAGCAGCCCAACCACAGGGGTCCCCAATTCACCCCTCCACTTT	CASSPTTGVPNSPLHF
TRBV10-1	NA	TRBJ1-1	NA	TGCGCCAGCAGTGAATTTGAGGGCCTGGGCACTGAAGCTTTCTTT	CASSEFEGLGTEAFF
TRBV14	NA	TRBJ1-1	NA	TGTGCCAGCAGCCTCTTTGAGGTTACTGAAGCTTTCTTT	CASSLFEVTEAFF
TRBV6-5	NA	TRBJ2-3	NA	TGTGCCAGCAGTTACTCGCCTAGAGATACGCAGTATTTT	CASSYSPRDTQYF
TRBV7-6	NA	TRBJ2-1	TRBD2	TGTGCCAGCAGCCGTTCGGGGACTAGCGGTGATGAGCAGTTCTTC	CASSRSGTSGDEQFF
TRBV6-4	few	TRBJ2-5	TRBD1	TGTGCCAGCAGTGAAAGGGGGACAGGGGGTCAAGAGACCCAGTACTTC	CASSERGTGGQETQYF
TRBV5-6	NA	TRBJ1-1	NA	TGTGCCAGCAGCAGACAGACTGAAGCTTTCTTT	CASSRQTEAFF
TRBV10-3	NA	TRBJ1-4	NA	TGTGCCATCCGCGCCGGGAATGAAAAACTGTTTTTT	CAIRAGNEKLFF
TRBV28	NA	TRBJ2-7	TRBD1	TGTGCCAGCAGTTTATTTTCAGGGGGCGATCAGAGCGAGCAGTACTTC	CASSLFSGGDQSEQYF
TRBV27	once	TRBJ1-1	NA	TGTGCCAGCAGTTGGGACCTGGGGGGTAGGACTGAAGCTTTCTTT	CASSWDLGGRTEAFF
TRBV6-6	few	TRBJ1-2	NA	TGTGCCAGCAGTTACTCGAGCGCGGTTTGGGGCTACACCTTC	CASSYSSAVWGYTF
TRBV19	NA	TRBJ2-1	NA	TGTGCCAGTAGTATCCCCCTAGCAAATGAGCAGTTCTTC	CASSIPLANEQFF
TRBV7-9	NA	TRBJ1-6	NA	TGTGCCAGCAGCCCTCGACAGGCCGATTCACCCCTCCACTTT	CASSPRQADSPLHF